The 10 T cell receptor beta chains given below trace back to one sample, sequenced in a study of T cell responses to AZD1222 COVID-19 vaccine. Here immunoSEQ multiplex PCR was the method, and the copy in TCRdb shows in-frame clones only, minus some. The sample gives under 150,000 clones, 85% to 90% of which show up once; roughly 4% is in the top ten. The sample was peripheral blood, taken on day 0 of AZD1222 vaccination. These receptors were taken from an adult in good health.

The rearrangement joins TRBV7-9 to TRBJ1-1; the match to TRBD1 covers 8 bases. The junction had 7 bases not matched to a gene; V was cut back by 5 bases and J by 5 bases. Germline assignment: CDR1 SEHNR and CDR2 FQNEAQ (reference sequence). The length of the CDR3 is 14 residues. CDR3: CASSTRTGMTEAFF. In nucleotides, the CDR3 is TGTGCCAGCAGCACCCGGACAGGGATGACTGAAGCTTTCTTT.

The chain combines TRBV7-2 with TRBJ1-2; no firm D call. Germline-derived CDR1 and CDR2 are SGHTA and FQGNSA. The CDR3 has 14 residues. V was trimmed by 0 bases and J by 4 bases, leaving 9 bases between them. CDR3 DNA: TGTGCCAGCAGCTTAGCGCAGACATCCTATGGCTACACCTTC. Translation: CASSLAQTSYGYTF.

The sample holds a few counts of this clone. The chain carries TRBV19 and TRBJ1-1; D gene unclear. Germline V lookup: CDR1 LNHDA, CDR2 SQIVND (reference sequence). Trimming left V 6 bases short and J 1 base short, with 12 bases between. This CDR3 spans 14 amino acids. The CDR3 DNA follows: TGTGCCAGTAGCGGACGGAACTCGAACACTGAAGCTTTCTTT. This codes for CASSGRNSNTEAFF. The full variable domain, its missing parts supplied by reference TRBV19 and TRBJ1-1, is DGGITQSPKYLFRKEGQNVTLSCEQNLNHDAMYWYRQDPGQGLRLIYYSQIVNDFQKGDIAEGYSVSREKKESFPLTVTSAQKNPTAFYLCASSGRNSNTEAFFGQGTRLTVV.

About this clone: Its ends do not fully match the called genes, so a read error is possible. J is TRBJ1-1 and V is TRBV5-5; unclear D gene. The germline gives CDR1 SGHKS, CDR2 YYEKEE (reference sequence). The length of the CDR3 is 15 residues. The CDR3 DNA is TGTGCCAGCAGCTCCCGCCCGGACGTGAAGACTGAAGCTTTCTTT. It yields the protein CASSSRPDVKTEAFF.

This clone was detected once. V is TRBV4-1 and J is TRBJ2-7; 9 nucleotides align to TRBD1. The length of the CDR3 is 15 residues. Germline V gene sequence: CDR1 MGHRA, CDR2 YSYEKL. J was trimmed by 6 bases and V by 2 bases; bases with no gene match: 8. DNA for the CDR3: TGCGCCAGCAGCCAACCCCGGGACAGGGAACGCGAGCAGTACTTC. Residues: CASSQPRDREREQYF.

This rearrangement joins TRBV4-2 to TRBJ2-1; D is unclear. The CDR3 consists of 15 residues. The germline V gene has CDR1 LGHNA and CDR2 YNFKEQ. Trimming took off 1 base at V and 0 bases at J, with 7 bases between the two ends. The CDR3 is CASSQVESSYNEQFF. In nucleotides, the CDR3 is TGTGCCAGCAGCCAAGTGGAAAGCTCCTACAATGAGCAGTTCTTC.

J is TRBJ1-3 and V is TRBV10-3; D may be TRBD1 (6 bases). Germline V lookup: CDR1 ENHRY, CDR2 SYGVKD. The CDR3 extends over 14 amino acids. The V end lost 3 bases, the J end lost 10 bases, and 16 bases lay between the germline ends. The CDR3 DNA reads TGTGCCATCAGTGATATAGGGGGAGGTCGAACCATATATTTT. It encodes CAISDIGGGRTIYF.

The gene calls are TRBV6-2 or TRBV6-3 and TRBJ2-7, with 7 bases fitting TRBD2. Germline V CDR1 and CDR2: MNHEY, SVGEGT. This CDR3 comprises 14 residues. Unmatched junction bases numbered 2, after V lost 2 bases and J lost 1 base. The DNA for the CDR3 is TGTGCCAGCAGTTACGTGCGGGGGTCCTACGAGCAGTACTTC. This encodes CASSYVRGSYEQYF.

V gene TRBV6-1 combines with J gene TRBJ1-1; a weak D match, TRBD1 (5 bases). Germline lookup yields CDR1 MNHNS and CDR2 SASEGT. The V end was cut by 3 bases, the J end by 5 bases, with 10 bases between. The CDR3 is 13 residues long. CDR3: CASSDRGRTEAFF. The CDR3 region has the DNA TGTGCCAGCAGTGATCGGGGACGTACTGAAGCTTTCTTT.

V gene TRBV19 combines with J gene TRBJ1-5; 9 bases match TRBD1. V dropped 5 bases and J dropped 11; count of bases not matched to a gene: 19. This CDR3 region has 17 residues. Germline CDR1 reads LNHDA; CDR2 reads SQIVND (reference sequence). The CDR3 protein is CASSFGSGDRELGAQHF. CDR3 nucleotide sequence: TGTGCCAGTAGTTTCGGTTCCGGGGACAGGGAGCTGGGGGCCCAGCATTTT.